This T cell receptor (beta chain) was captured in a study of blood T cell repertoires in COVID-19. Across the study: Material from acute and convalescent COVID-19 was sourced from the United States, Italy and Spain. The cDNA or gDNA used as material had been derived from T cells, B-cell-depleted T cells, or PBMCs.

The CDR3 has 15 residues. Germline lookup yields CDR1 MDHEN and CDR2 SYDVKM. The ends were cut back, 5 bases at V and 2 bases at J, with 15 bases in the middle. In the source study's methods: How many nucleated cells were present was estimated from reference gene primer amplification. TCRdb's copy holds only in-frame clones and misses some; the assay was immunoSEQ multiplex PCR. V and J calls plus clone size are reproduced from that table; the DNA served to infer D and trimming. The sample lists 95,000 to 100,000 clones, 70% to 90% occurring once. This TCR came from a woman between 25 and 40 years old with acute or convalescent COVID-19. V is TRBV28 and J is TRBJ1-2; possibly TRBD1 for D (5 bases). Sequencing input: peripheral blood. CDR3 protein: CASSDSGSPNYGYTF. In nucleotides, the CDR3 is TGTGCCAGCAGTGACTCAGGGTCCCCAAACTATGGCTACACCTTC.